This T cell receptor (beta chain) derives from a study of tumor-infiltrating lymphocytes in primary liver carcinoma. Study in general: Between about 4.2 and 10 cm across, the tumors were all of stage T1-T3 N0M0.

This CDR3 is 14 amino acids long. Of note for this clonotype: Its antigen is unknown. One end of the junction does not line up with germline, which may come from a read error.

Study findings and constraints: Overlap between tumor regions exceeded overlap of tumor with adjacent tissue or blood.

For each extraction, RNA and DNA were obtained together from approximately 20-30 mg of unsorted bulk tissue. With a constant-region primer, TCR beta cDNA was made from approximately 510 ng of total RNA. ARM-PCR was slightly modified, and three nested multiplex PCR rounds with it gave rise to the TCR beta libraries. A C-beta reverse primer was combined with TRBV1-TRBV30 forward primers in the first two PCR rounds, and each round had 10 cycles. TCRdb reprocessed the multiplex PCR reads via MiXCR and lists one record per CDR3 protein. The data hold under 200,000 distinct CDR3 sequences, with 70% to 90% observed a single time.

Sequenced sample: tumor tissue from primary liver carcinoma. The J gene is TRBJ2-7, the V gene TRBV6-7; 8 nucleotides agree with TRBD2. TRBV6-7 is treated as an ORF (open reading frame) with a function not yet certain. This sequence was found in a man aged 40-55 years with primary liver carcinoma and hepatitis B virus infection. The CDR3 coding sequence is TGCGCCAGCAGTCGGGGACTAGGATTGAACGAGCAGTATTTC. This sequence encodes CASSRGLGLNEQYF.